A selection of T cell receptor beta chains follows, all from one sample in a study of CD4 and CD8 cells across lung adenocarcinoma regions. TCRdb called the PCR reads again in MiXCR, with one record for every CDR3 protein. Of roughly 7,600 distinct CDR3 sequences listed, about 41% were seen once; the top ten hold roughly 96%. The sequenced sample was CD8+ T cells from the center of a lung tumor. The source of these receptors is a male donor with lung adenocarcinoma. The CD4 and CD8 labels of this study may be unreliable. Each CDR3 is given with its conserved first and last residue. Fields, in order: D gene, V gene, J gene, CDR3 protein. A D gene is named only where the DNA matches it firmly.

d_gene: TRBD1; v_gene: TRBV11-2; j_gene: TRBJ1-1; CDR3aa: CASSLGRGVTEAFF
d_gene: NA; v_gene: TRBV7-6; j_gene: TRBJ2-5; CDR3aa: CAIQGGRVQETQYF
d_gene: NA; v_gene: TRBV6-4; j_gene: TRBJ1-1; CDR3aa: CASSFPGNTEAFF
d_gene: NA; v_gene: TRBV25-1; j_gene: TRBJ2-4; CDR3aa: CASTQRTQDIQYF
d_gene: NA; v_gene: TRBV12-3/TRBV12-4; j_gene: TRBJ2-5; CDR3aa: CASSLPGTQFETQYF
d_gene: NA; v_gene: TRBV6-2/TRBV6-3; j_gene: TRBJ2-4; CDR3aa: CASSYSSDRIQYF
d_gene: NA; v_gene: TRBV6-5; j_gene: TRBJ2-2; CDR3aa: CASKLDSHNGELFF
d_gene: NA; v_gene: TRBV11-1; j_gene: TRBJ2-7; CDR3aa: CASSLGGKLHEQYF
d_gene: TRBD1; v_gene: TRBV6-1; j_gene: NA; CDR3aa: CASAHRGSTYEQYF
d_gene: NA; v_gene: TRBV6-1; j_gene: TRBJ2-6; CDR3aa: CASSELGNSGANVLTF
d_gene: NA; v_gene: TRBV6-5; j_gene: TRBJ1-4; CDR3aa: CASSYSTRGPNEKLFF
d_gene: NA; v_gene: TRBV4-1; j_gene: TRBJ1-5; CDR3aa: CASSHSGGQPQHF
d_gene: NA; v_gene: TRBV12-3/TRBV12-4; j_gene: TRBJ2-1; CDR3aa: CASSFLGTDVFF
d_gene: NA; v_gene: TRBV6-1; j_gene: TRBJ1-2; CDR3aa: CASLLVGLGYTF
d_gene: NA; v_gene: TRBV5-1; j_gene: TRBJ2-2; CDR3aa: CASSQNTGELFF
d_gene: NA; v_gene: TRBV6-1; j_gene: NA; CDR3aa: CASSVPDEQYF
d_gene: NA; v_gene: TRBV10-1; j_gene: TRBJ2-1; CDR3aa: CASSGGAAILDNEQFF
d_gene: TRBD1; v_gene: TRBV3-1; j_gene: NA; CDR3aa: CASSQPGQGTYEQYF
d_gene: TRBD2; v_gene: TRBV7-8; j_gene: TRBJ2-1; CDR3aa: CASSLTGGTYNEQFF
d_gene: NA; v_gene: TRBV6-5; j_gene: NA; CDR3aa: CASSSTGPYEQYF
d_gene: NA; v_gene: TRBV7-8; j_gene: TRBJ2-5; CDR3aa: CASSLGRPQETQYF
d_gene: TRBD1; v_gene: TRBV10-3; j_gene: TRBJ1-6; CDR3aa: CATRQGQYNSPLHF
d_gene: NA; v_gene: TRBV27; j_gene: TRBJ2-2; CDR3aa: CASSSREHFNTGELFF
d_gene: NA; v_gene: TRBV27; j_gene: TRBJ2-1; CDR3aa: CASSLWAGGVNEQFF
d_gene: NA; v_gene: TRBV6-1; j_gene: TRBJ2-6; CDR3aa: CASEASLSSGANVLTF
d_gene: TRBD1; v_gene: TRBV6-1; j_gene: TRBJ2-2; CDR3aa: CASSRNRGAGELFF
d_gene: TRBD2; v_gene: TRBV6-5; j_gene: TRBJ2-1; CDR3aa: CASSSASGRSAYNEQFF
d_gene: NA; v_gene: TRBV27; j_gene: TRBJ1-2; CDR3aa: CASTSGGREGYTF
d_gene: NA; v_gene: TRBV6-5; j_gene: NA; CDR3aa: CASSYWGAGETQYF
d_gene: TRBD2; v_gene: TRBV4-1; j_gene: TRBJ2-5; CDR3aa: CASSQGLAGGGETQYF
d_gene: NA; v_gene: TRBV4-2; j_gene: TRBJ2-1; CDR3aa: CASSKIRTTYNEQFF
d_gene: TRBD2; v_gene: TRBV6-1; j_gene: TRBJ2-7; CDR3aa: CASSKGLAYAANF
d_gene: NA; v_gene: TRBV27; j_gene: TRBJ2-3; CDR3aa: CASSWGSPDTQYF
d_gene: TRBD2; v_gene: TRBV6-1; j_gene: TRBJ2-1; CDR3aa: CASSTGTSGMGEQFF
d_gene: NA; v_gene: TRBV6-1; j_gene: TRBJ2-2; CDR3aa: CASIGSSGELFF
d_gene: NA; v_gene: TRBV4-1; j_gene: TRBJ1-2; CDR3aa: CASSQVGGAGYGYTF